Listed below are T cell receptor beta chains from one sample, sequenced in a study of blood T cell repertoires in COVID-19. The data were produced by immunoSEQ multiplex PCR, yet TCRdb's version contains in-frame clones alone and is incomplete. There are 90,000 to 110,000 clones in the sample; approximately 83% occur only once, and around 4% lies in the top ten. Source material: peripheral blood. The receptors derive from a man aged 50 to 60 with acute or convalescent COVID-19. CDR3s include the opening cysteine and the closing phenylalanine or tryptophan. The D gene is left open where the match is weak. Clone size is given for some rows only: seen once, a few or many times, or a class if the clone is expanded.

d_gene,v_gene,j_gene,abundance,CDR3aa,CDR3nt
TRBD1,TRBV13,TRBJ2-5,-,CASSSQGAETQYF,TGTGCCAGCAGCTCACAGGGGGCCGAGACCCAGTACTTC
TRBD1,TRBV10-3,TRBJ1-5,-,CAIRGTEGQPQHF,TGTGCCATCAGGGGGACAGAGGGTCAGCCCCAGCATTTT
-,TRBV12-5,TRBJ2-3,once,CASGPGSSTDTQYF,TGTGCTAGTGGCCCCGGGTCTAGCACAGATACGCAGTATTTT
TRBD2,TRBV7-9,TRBJ2-1,-,CASVSGREQFF,TGTGCCAGCGTTAGCGGGAGAGAGCAGTTCTTC
-,TRBV19,TRBJ2-1,-,CASSETGFRYNEQFF,TGTGCCAGTAGTGAGACAGGATTTAGATACAATGAGCAGTTCTTC
TRBD2,TRBV2,TRBJ2-2,once,CASSLSGIYTGELFF,TGTGCCAGCAGTCTTAGCGGGATCTACACCGGGGAGCTGTTTTTT
TRBD2,TRBV6-1,TRBJ2-7,-,CASSEGLAGIYEQYF,TGTGCCAGCAGTGAAGGACTAGCGGGAATTTACGAGCAGTACTTC
-,TRBV11-3,TRBJ2-7,-,CASSLRARGDEQYF,TGTGCCAGCAGCTTAAGGGCCAGGGGCGACGAGCAGTACTTC
-,TRBV6-6,TRBJ1-2,-,CASYRDGYTF,TGTGCCAGTTACAGGGATGGCTACACCTTC
-,TRBV7-9,TRBJ2-4,-,CASSSGRQKNIQYF,TGTGCCAGCAGCTCAGGTCGACAGAAAAACATTCAGTACTTC